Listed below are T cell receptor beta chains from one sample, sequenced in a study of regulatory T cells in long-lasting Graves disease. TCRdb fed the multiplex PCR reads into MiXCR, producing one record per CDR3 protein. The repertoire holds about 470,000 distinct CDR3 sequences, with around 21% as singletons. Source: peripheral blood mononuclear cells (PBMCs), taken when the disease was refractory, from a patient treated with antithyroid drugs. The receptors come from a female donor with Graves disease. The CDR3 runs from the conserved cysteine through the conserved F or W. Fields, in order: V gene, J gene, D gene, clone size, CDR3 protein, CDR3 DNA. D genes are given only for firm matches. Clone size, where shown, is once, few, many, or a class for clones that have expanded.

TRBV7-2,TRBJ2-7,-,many,CASATGLWEQYF,TGTGCCAGCGCTACAGGGTTGTGGGAGCAGTACTTC
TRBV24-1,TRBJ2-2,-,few,CATSDVLGNTGELFF,TGTGCCACCAGTGATGTGTTAGGGAACACCGGGGAGCTGTTTTTT
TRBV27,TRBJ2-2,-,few,CASSPRQNTGLRNGELFF,TGTGCCAGCAGTCCCCGACAGAATACGGGACTCCGAAACGGGGAGCTGTTTTTT
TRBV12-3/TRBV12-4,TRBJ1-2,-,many,CASSLTGTVNYGYTF,TGTGCCAGCAGTTTAACCGGGACGGTGAACTATGGCTACACCTTC
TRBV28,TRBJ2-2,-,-,CASSFGRRTHTGELFF,TGTGCCAGCAGTTTCGGAAGGAGGACCCACACCGGGGAGCTGTTTTTT
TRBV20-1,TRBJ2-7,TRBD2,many,CSASSGSSSYEQYF,TGCAGTGCTAGTAGCGGGTCTAGCTCCTACGAGCAGTACTTC
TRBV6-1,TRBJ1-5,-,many,CASTTILGQPQHF,TGTGCCAGCACAACGATCCTGGGTCAGCCCCAGCATTTT
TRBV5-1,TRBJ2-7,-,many,CASSLAKQGGLAEQYF,TGCGCCAGCAGCTTGGCCAAGCAGGGTGGACTCGCCGAGCAGTACTTC
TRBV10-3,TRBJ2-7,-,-,CAIRRDPPSYEQYF,TGTGCCATCAGACGGGACCCACCTTCCTACGAGCAGTACTTC
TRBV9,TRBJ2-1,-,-,CASSLVSTYNEQFF,TGCGCCAGCAGCTTGGTCAGTACCTACAATGAGCAGTTCTTC
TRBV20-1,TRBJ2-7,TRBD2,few,CSASRIAGVPYEQYF,TGCAGTGCTAGTAGGATAGCGGGAGTGCCCTACGAGCAGTACTTC
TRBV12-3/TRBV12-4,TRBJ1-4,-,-,CASSLHGREGEKLFF,TGTGCCAGCAGTTTACATGGCAGGGAAGGTGAAAAACTGTTTTTT
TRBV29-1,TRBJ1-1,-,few,CSATVNTEAFF,TGCAGCGCGACAGTGAACACTGAAGCTTTCTTT
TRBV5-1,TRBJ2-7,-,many,CASRAGTDYEQYF,TGCGCCAGCAGAGCAGGGACTGATTACGAGCAGTACTTC
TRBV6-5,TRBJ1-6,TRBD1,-,CASSSDRANSPLHF,TGTGCCAGCAGTTCAGACAGGGCTAATTCACCCCTCCACTTT
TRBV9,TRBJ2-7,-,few,CASSHSRGGSYEQYF,TGTGCCAGCAGCCATTCCAGGGGGGGATCCTACGAGCAGTACTTC
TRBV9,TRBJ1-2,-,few,CASSGGQAGSLLGYTF,TGTGCCAGCAGTGGCGGTCAGGCAGGCAGTCTACTTGGCTACACCTTC